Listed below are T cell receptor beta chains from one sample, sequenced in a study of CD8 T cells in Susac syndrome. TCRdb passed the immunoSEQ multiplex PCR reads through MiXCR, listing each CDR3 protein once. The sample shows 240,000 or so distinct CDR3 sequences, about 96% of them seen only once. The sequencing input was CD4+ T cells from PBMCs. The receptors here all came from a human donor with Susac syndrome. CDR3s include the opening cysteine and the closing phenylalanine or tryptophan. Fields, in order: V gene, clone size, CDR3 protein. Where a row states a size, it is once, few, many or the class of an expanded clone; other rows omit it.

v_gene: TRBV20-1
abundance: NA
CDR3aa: CSARTGTGNNEQFF

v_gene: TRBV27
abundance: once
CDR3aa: CASSLETSGIKFF

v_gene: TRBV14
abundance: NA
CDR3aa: CASRQDLEETQYF

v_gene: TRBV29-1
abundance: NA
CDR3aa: CSVGDRGHYGYTF

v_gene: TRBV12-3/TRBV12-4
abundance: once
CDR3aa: CASSHQSYNEQFF

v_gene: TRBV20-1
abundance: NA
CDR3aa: CSARVAGSSYEQYF

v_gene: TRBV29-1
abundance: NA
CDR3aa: CSVGFLRGGRENIQYF

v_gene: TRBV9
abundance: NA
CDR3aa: CASSVDGGQVTEAFF

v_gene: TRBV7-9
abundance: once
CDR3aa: CASSRDAAYEQYF

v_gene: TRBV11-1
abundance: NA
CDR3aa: CASSTTTGKANYGYTF

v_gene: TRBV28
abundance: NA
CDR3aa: CASSSPREQYF

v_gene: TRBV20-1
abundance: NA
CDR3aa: CSALPQENYYGYTF

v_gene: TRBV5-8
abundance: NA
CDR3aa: CASSSPPGVEDTQYF

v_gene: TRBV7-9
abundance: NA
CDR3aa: CASSYPTGGADGGYTF

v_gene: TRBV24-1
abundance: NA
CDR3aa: CATSGQGLDEQYF

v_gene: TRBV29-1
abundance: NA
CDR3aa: CSVNLGTGTYGYTF

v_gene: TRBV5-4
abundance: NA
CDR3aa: CASSFRWEASTDTQYF

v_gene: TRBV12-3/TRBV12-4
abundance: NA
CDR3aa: CASRVGGGPQHF

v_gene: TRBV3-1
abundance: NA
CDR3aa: CASSSGQGGLYEQYF

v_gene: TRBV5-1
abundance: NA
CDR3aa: CASSFTGDGSYEQYF

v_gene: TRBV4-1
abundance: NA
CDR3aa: CASSQDQGMKQYF

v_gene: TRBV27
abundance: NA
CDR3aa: CASSLSPAGTWGEKLFF

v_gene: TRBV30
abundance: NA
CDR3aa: CAGRRDFQYEQYF

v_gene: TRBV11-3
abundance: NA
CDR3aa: CASSPWDSTDTQYF

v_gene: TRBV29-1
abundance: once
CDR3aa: CSVMTYSSGNTIYF

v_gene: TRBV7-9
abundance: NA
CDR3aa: CASSPGGSLHPQHF

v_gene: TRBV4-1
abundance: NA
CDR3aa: CASSQGLAGGPYEQYF

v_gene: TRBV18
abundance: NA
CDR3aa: CASSPGGGTQETQYF

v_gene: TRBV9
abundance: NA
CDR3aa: CASSVQPGNQPQHF

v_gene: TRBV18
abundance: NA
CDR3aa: CASSLHSLLSYNEQFF

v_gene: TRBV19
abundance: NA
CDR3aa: CASRYLGSNQPQHF

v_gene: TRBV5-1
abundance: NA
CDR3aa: CASRGWEMWETQYF

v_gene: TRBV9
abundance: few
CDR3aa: CASSADRGQGEQYF

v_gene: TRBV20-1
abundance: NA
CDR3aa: CSARAPQIEKLFF

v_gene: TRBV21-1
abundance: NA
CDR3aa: CASSKAAGAQNIQYF

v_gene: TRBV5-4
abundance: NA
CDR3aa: CASSPGQRNTEAFF

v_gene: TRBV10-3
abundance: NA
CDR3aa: CAITATERYGYTF

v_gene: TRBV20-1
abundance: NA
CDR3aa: CSAPRQNTGELFF

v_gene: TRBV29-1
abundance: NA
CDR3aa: CSVKDRAEAFF

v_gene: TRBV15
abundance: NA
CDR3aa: CATSSLGGYTEAFF

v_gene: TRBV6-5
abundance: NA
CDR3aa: CASSSGGVDTEAFF

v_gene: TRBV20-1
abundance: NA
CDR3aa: CSARVPGAGSYNEQFF

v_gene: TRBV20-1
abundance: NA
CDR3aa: CSAWAPNTEAFF

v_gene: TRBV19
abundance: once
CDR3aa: CASSIYGGLAAGELFF

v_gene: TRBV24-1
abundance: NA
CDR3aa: CATSDSRAPYGYTF

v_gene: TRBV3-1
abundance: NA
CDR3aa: CASSQALANTEAFF

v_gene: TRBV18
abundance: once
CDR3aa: CASSPPETTTGYGYTF

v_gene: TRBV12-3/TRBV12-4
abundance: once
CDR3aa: CASSLSYRTGDYEQYF

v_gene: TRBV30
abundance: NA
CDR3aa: CAWSAKLAGGNQPQHF

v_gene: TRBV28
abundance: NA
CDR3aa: CASSERVGDGYTF

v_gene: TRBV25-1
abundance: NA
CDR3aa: CASISRTGYEQYF